Listed below are T cell receptor beta chains from one sample, sequenced in a study of cytomegalovirus exposure and HLA in healthy donors. Using immunoSEQ multiplex PCR, the repertoire was profiled, and TCRdb retains in-frame clones only, with some absent. The top ten clones hold approximately 8.2% of a sample with 120,000 or so clones, around 69% of them seen once. The sample taken for sequencing was PBMCs. The receptor source for this set is a woman aged 40-49 years in good health and CMV-seropositive. Both conserved end residues are part of each CDR3. A D gene is named only where the DNA matches it firmly. Expanded clones are given a class, and other clones once, few, many or no size at all.

TRBJ1-3,NA,TRBV27,NA,CASNPPTQGRLSGNTIYF,TGTGCCAGCAACCCCCCGACTCAAGGCAGACTCTCTGGAAACACCATATATTTT
TRBJ2-5,NA,TRBV6-6,NA,CASFRFQETQYF,TGTGCCAGCTTCCGCTTTCAGGAGACCCAGTACTTC
TRBJ1-1,NA,TRBV7-2,few,CASSLAEGTEAFF,TGTGCCAGCAGCTTAGCAGAGGGTACTGAAGCTTTCTTT
TRBJ1-1,NA,TRBV4-2,NA,CASSQDPGLLNTEAFF,TGTGCCAGCAGCCAAGATCCGGGACTTCTGAACACTGAAGCTTTCTTT
TRBJ1-5,NA,TRBV7-2,NA,CASSLDADRFDQPQHF,TGTGCCAGCAGCTTAGATGCCGACAGATTCGATCAGCCCCAGCATTTT
TRBJ1-6,TRBD1,TRBV2,NA,CASCRDRGLSPLHF,TGTGCCAGCTGCCGGGACAGGGGATTATCACCCCTCCACTTT
TRBJ2-3,TRBD1,TRBV7-9,NA,CASSLRDRGLTDTQYF,TGTGCCAGCAGCCTAAGGGACAGGGGACTCACAGATACGCAGTATTTT
TRBJ1-5,NA,TRBV27,few,CASSKTGLEPQHF,TGTGCCAGCAGTAAGACAGGTCTAGAGCCCCAGCATTTT
TRBJ2-7,TRBD1,TRBV29-1,NA,CSVEGSQGAPYEQYF,TGCAGCGTTGAAGGAAGTCAGGGGGCGCCGTACGAGCAGTACTTC
TRBJ1-2,TRBD1,TRBV6-6,NA,CASTFRQGGGYTF,TGTGCCAGCACATTCCGACAGGGTGGTGGCTACACCTTC
TRBJ1-2,TRBD1,TRBV4-1,few,CASSQGDSQGDYGYTF,TGCGCCAGCAGCCAAGGGGATTCACAGGGGGACTATGGCTACACCTTC
TRBJ1-2,NA,TRBV9,NA,CASSGRQPLYGYTF,TGTGCCAGCAGCGGGCGACAGCCCCTCTATGGCTACACCTTC
TRBJ1-1,TRBD1,TRBV29-1,NA,CSVAQRGDREAFF,TGCAGCGTTGCCCAGCGGGGGGACAGGGAAGCTTTCTTT
TRBJ1-1,NA,TRBV6-1,NA,CASGLVPEAFF,TGTGCCAGCGGCCTGGTTCCGGAAGCTTTCTTT
TRBJ1-4,TRBD1,TRBV4-1,NA,CASSQPALGQNEKLFF,TGCGCCAGCAGCCAACCGGCCCTGGGACAGAATGAAAAACTGTTTTTT
TRBJ1-6,NA,TRBV5-6,NA,CASSLFRENYNPPLHF,TGTGCCAGCAGCTTGTTTAGAGAAAATTATAATCCACCCCTCCACTTT
TRBJ1-2,NA,TRBV14,NA,CASSQAGGMDGYTF,TGTGCCAGCAGCCAAGCCGGCGGGATGGATGGCTACACCTTC
TRBJ1-1,NA,TRBV5-1,NA,CASSGGVSEAFF,TGCGCCAGCAGCGGGGGCGTTTCTGAAGCTTTCTTT
TRBJ2-2,TRBD1,TRBV5-4,NA,CASSLRTGLNTGELFF,TGTGCCAGCAGCTTACGGACAGGGCTGAACACCGGGGAGCTGTTTTTT
TRBJ1-1,NA,TRBV2,NA,CASSEGHRNTEAFF,TGTGCCAGCAGTGAAGGACACCGGAACACTGAAGCTTTCTTT
TRBJ1-1,TRBD1,TRBV4-2,NA,CASSHEGAGLNTEAFF,TGTGCCAGCAGCCATGAGGGGGCCGGTTTGAACACTGAAGCTTTCTTT
TRBJ1-1,NA,TRBV7-8,NA,CASSFSLNTEAFF,TGTGCCAGCAGCTTCTCCCTGAACACTGAAGCTTTCTTT
TRBJ1-5,NA,TRBV18,NA,CAGSPTGYQPQHF,TGTGCCGGCTCACCTACAGGGTATCAGCCCCAGCATTTT
TRBJ2-7,TRBD1,TRBV29-1,few,CSVVGQGLYEQYF,TGCAGCGTTGTGGGACAGGGCCTCTACGAGCAGTACTTC
TRBJ1-2,NA,TRBV19,NA,CASSIAQNYGYTF,TGTGCCAGTAGTATCGCACAGAACTATGGCTACACCTTC
TRBJ2-3,NA,TRBV7-7,NA,CASSLGQDTSTDTQYF,TGTGCTAGCAGCTTAGGACAAGACACTAGCACAGATACGCAGTATTTT
TRBJ1-5,NA,TRBV6-1,NA,CASSENGGWGNQPQHF,TGTGCCAGCAGTGAAAATGGGGGCTGGGGCAATCAGCCCCAGCATTTT
TRBJ2-7,TRBD1,TRBV6-5,NA,CASSSMTGRNEQYF,TGTGCCAGCAGCTCGATGACAGGGCGGAACGAGCAGTACTTC
TRBJ1-1,NA,TRBV11-2,NA,CASSLMRQSEAFF,TGTGCCAGCAGCTTAATGAGGCAGAGTGAAGCTTTCTTT
TRBJ1-5,NA,TRBV19,NA,CASSPGGGEHQPQHF,TGTGCCAGTAGTCCAGGTGGGGGGGAACATCAGCCCCAGCATTTT
TRBJ2-7,NA,TRBV10-3,NA,CAIRGAVRGGSYEQYF,TGTGCCATCAGAGGCGCCGTGAGAGGGGGCTCCTACGAGCAGTACTTC
TRBJ1-3,NA,TRBV9,NA,CASSEPAGTSGNTIYF,TGTGCCAGCAGCGAGCCCGCGGGAACGTCTGGAAACACCATATATTTT
TRBJ1-2,NA,TRBV2,NA,CASSQVDAVYYGYTF,TGTGCCAGCAGTCAGGTCGATGCAGTCTACTATGGCTACACCTTC
TRBJ2-5,TRBD2,TRBV29-1,NA,CSASGTSEETQYF,TGCAGCGCCTCCGGGACTAGCGAAGAGACCCAGTACTTC
TRBJ2-3,NA,TRBV6-5,NA,CASSPSRDFPDTQYF,TGTGCCAGCAGTCCATCGAGGGACTTCCCAGATACGCAGTATTTT
TRBJ2-6,NA,TRBV29-1,NA,CSVAGSGANVLTF,TGCAGCGTTGCGGGGTCTGGGGCCAACGTCCTGACTTTC
TRBJ1-4,NA,TRBV6-5,NA,CASGRGVNEKLFF,TGTGCCAGCGGCCGGGGGGTGAATGAAAAACTGTTTTTT
TRBJ1-1,NA,TRBV6-5,NA,CASRPQRARGSAFF,TGTGCCAGCAGACCTCAGAGAGCTCGAGGTTCCGCTTTCTTT
TRBJ2-7,TRBD2,TRBV10-3,NA,CAILAGGNEQYF,TGTGCCATCCTAGCGGGGGGAAACGAGCAGTACTTC
TRBJ1-6,TRBD1,TRBV7-8,NA,CASSLADQGAYNSPLHF,TGTGCCAGCAGCTTAGCAGACCAGGGGGCCTATAATTCACCCCTCCACTTT
TRBJ2-5,TRBD2,TRBV11-1,NA,CASTPSSGGGRETQYF,TGTGCCAGCACTCCCTCTAGCGGGGGCGGTCGAGAGACCCAGTACTTC
TRBJ1-2,TRBD1,TRBV10-2,NA,CASSDPSGTGASVNYGYTF,TGCGCCAGCAGTGACCCATCCGGGACAGGGGCTAGCGTTAACTATGGCTACACCTTC
TRBJ1-1,NA,TRBV25-1,NA,CASTGGGLGTEAFF,TGTGCCAGCACTGGGGGGGGGCTGGGCACTGAAGCTTTCTTT
TRBJ2-4,TRBD2,TRBV2,few,CASSESGLAGGPLGIQYF,TGTGCCAGCAGTGAGTCGGGGCTAGCGGGGGGGCCTCTCGGCATTCAGTACTTC
TRBJ1-4,NA,TRBV2,NA,CASSRVGNEKLFF,TGTGCCAGCAGCAGGGTTGGAAATGAAAAACTGTTTTTT
TRBJ2-3,NA,TRBV5-1,NA,CASSSRGDSNADTQYF,TGCGCCAGCAGCTCCAGAGGCGACAGCAACGCAGATACGCAGTATTTT
TRBJ1-2,TRBD1,TRBV2,NA,CASRRQGAGYTF,TGTGCCAGCAGGCGACAGGGGGCTGGCTACACCTTC
TRBJ2-3,NA,TRBV5-1,NA,CASSPEEGTDTQYF,TGCGCCAGCAGCCCCGAGGAGGGAACAGATACGCAGTATTTT
TRBJ1-1,NA,TRBV19,NA,CASTLRAANTEAFF,TGTGCCAGTACCCTCAGGGCGGCGAACACTGAAGCTTTCTTT
TRBJ2-1,NA,TRBV9,NA,CASSVNPQGARYNEQFF,TGTGCCAGCAGCGTAAACCCCCAAGGGGCCCGTTACAATGAGCAGTTCTTC
TRBJ1-1,NA,TRBV6-1,NA,CASSERWDIYTEAFF,TGTGCCAGCAGTGAACGGTGGGACATCTACACTGAAGCTTTCTTT
TRBJ1-2,TRBD1,TRBV6-5,NA,CASSQTGALRDGYTF,TGTGCCAGCAGTCAGACAGGGGCACTTAGGGATGGCTACACCTTC
TRBJ1-5,NA,TRBV6-5,once,CASSYSQINQPQHF,TGTGCCAGCAGTTACTCACAAATCAATCAGCCCCAGCATTTT
TRBJ2-1,TRBD1,TRBV6-5,NA,CASSRGGPYNEQFF,TGTGCCAGCAGTAGAGGGGGCCCCTACAATGAGCAGTTCTTC
TRBJ1-1,NA,TRBV18,NA,CASSPRQADTEAFF,TGTGCCAGCTCACCACGACAGGCGGACACTGAAGCTTTCTTT
TRBJ1-1,NA,TRBV5-4,NA,CASSHKTGLIEAFF,TGTGCCAGCAGCCATAAGACAGGTCTTATCGAAGCTTTCTTT